This TCR beta chain was documented in a study of cytomegalovirus exposure and HLA in healthy donors. Study outcomes and limitations: Exclusion as indistinguishable affected some V segments, including TRBV6-2 and TRBV6-3. In all likelihood, a cluster of highly shared sequence variants was a sequencing artifact.

On this clone: Antigen unknown.

Amplification used 60 Vbeta primers and 13 Jbeta primers. Sequenced by immunoSEQ multiplex PCR; TCRdb stores in-frame clones only, minus some. The sample has around 150,000 clones, 84% seen once; the top ten hold approximately 1.9%. The CDR3 consists of 16 residues. Deletions cut 5 bases from V and 0 bases from J, with 17 bases between. CDR1 SGHVS and CDR2 FQNEAQ come from the germline V gene. This TCR was recovered from a young man in good health and CMV-seronegative. The chain recombines TRBV7-8 with TRBJ2-7; a weak D match, TRBD2 (5 bases). The sequenced material came from PBMCs. CDR3 in DNA: TGTGCCAGCAGCCCCCTGACTAAGCGAAGCTCCTACGAGCAGTACTTC. This translates into CASSPLTKRSSYEQYF.